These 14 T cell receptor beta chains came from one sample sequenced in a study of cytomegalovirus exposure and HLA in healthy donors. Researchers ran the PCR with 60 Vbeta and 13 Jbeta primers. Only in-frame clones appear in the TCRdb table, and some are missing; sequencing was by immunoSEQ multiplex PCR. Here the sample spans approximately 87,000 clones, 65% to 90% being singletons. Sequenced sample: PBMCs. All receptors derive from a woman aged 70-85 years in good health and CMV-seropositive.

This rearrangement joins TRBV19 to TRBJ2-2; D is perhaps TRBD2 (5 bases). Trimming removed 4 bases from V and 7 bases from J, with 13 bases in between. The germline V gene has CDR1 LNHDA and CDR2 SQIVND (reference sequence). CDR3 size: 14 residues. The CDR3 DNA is TGTGCCAGTAGTACTCTCGGACTCAACGGGGAGCTGTTTTTT. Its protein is CASSTLGLNGELFF.

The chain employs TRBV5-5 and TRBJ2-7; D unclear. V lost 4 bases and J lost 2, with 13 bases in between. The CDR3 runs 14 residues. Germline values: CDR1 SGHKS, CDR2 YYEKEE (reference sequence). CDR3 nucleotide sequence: TGTGCCAGCAGCGCTGACACAAATCCCTACGAGCAGTACTTC. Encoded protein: CASSADTNPYEQYF.

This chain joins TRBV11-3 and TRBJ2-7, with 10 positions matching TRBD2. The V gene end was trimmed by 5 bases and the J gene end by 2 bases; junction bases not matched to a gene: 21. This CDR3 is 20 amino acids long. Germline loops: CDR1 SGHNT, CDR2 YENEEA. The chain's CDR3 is CASSTEAPTSGVGDTYEQYF. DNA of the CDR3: TGTGCCAGCAGCACCGAAGCCCCTACTAGCGGGGTGGGGGACACCTACGAGCAGTACTTC.

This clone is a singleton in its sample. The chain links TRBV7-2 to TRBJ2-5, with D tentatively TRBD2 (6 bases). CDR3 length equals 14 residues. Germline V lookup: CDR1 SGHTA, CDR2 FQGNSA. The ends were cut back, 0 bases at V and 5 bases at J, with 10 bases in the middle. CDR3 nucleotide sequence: TGTGCCAGCAGCTTAGCGGGTCGGGAGGAGACCCAGTACTTC. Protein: CASSLAGREETQYF. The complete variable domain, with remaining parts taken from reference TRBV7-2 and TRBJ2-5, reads GAGVSQSPSNKVTEKGKDVELRCDPISGHTALYWYRQSLGQGLEFLIYFQGNSAPDKSGLPSDRFSAERTGGSVSTLTIQRTQQEDSAVYLCASSLAGREETQYFGPGTRLLVL.

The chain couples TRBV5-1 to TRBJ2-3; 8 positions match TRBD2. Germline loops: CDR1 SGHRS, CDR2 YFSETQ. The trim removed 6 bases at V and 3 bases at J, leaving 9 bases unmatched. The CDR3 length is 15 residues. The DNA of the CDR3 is TGCGCCAGCACCAGCGGGGGAGAGAGAACAGATACGCAGTATTTT. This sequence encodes CASTSGGERTDTQYF. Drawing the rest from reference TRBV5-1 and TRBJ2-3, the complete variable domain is KAGVTQTPRYLIKTRGQQVTLSCSPISGHRSVSWYQQTPGQGLQFLFEYFSETQRNKGNFPGRFSGRQFSNSRSEMNVSTLELGDSALYLCASTSGGERTDTQYFGPGTRLTVL.

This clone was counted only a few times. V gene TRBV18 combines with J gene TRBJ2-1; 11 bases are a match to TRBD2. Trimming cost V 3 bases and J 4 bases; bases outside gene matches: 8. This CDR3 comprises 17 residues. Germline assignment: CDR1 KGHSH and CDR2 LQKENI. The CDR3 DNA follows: TGTGCCAGCTCACCGATCCCGGGACTAGCGGCTTACAATGAGCAGTTCTTC. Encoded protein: CASSPIPGLAAYNEQFF.

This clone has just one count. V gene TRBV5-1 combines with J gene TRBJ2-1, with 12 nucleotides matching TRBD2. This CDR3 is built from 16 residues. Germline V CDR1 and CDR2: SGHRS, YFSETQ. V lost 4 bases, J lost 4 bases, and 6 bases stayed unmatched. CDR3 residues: CASSRSLAGGYNEQFF. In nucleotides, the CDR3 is TGCGCCAGCAGCAGGTCACTAGCGGGAGGTTACAATGAGCAGTTCTTC.

The CDR3 DNA reads as TGTGCCAGCAGAAAGGCGACAGGGGCATTGTACGAGCAGTACTTC. Translation: CASRKATGALYEQYF. The chain links TRBV2 to TRBJ2-7; 8 bases align to TRBD1. Trimming at V came to 6 bases and at J to 4 bases, leaving 11 bases not matched to a gene. The CDR3 spans 15 residues. Per germline, CDR1 SNHLY and CDR2 FYNNEI.

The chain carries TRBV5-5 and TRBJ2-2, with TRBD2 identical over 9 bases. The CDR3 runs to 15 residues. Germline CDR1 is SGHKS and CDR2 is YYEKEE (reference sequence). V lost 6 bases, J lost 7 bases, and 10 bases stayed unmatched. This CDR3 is CASMPAGGPYGELFF. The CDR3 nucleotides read TGTGCCAGCATGCCCGCGGGAGGGCCTTACGGGGAGCTGTTTTTT.

CDR3 sequence: CASRSGAYEQYF. CDR3 coding DNA: TGTGCCAGCAGATCAGGGGCCTACGAGCAGTACTTC. The rearrangement uses TRBV6-6 and TRBJ2-7; possible D gene TRBD1, 6 bases. The CDR3 runs to 12 residues. Germline V gives CDR1 MNHNY, CDR2 SVGAGI (reference sequence). Trimming left V 6 bases short and J 2 bases short, with 8 bases between.

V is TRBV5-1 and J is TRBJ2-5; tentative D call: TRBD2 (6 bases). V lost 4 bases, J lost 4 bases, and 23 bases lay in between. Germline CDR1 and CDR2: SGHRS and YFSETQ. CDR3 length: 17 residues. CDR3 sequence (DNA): TGCGCCAGCAGCCCAGGAGGGAGTCAAGGGTGGGGAGAGACCCAGTACTTC. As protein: CASSPGGSQGWGETQYF.

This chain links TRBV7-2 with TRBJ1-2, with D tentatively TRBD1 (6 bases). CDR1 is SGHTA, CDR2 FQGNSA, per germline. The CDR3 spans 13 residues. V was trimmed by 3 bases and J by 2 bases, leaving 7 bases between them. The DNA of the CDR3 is TGTGCCAGCAGCTTGGACAGCAACTATGGCTACACCTTC. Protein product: CASSLDSNYGYTF.

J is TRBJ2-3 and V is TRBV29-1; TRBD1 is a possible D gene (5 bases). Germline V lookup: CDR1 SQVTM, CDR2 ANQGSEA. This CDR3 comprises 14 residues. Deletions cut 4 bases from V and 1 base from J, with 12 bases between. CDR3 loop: CSVGGEVGTDTQYF. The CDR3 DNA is TGCAGCGTTGGGGGCGAGGTGGGCACAGATACGCAGTATTTT.

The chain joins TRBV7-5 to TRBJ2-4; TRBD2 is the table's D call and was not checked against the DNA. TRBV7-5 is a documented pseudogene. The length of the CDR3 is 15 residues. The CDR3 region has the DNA TGTGCCAGAAGCGGGAGGACCCTAGCCAAAAACATTCAGTACTTC. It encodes CARSGRTLAKNIQYF.